A selection of T cell receptor beta chains follows, all from one sample in a study of OX40 agonist ivuxolimab in advanced cancers. Clones were sequenced by immunoSEQ multiplex PCR, and TCRdb holds only the in-frame ones, with some missing. The table includes about 25,000 clones, around 85% detected once. This sample comprised CD4+ or CD8+ T cells sorted from blood, obtained in a trial of the OX40 agonist ivuxolimab. These receptors came from an adult with an advanced solid tumor such as melanoma, head and neck, liver or kidney cancer. The conserved cysteine and the conserved F or W are not part of the CDR3 here.

V,CDR3
TRBV2,ASSQLAGRGDTQY
TRBV9,ASSVVSGDYEQY
TRBV5-5,ASSFQTSYEQY
TRBV9,ASSPGVTDTQY
TRBV11-2,ASSLWDFTYEQY
TRBV13,ASSVRDRGYNEQF
TRBV7-6,ASSLAGVGEQY
TRBV28,ASSPRGGNEQF
TRBV13,ASSLGLAAREQY
TRBV27,ASSLSAGPRLYEQY
TRBV4-1,ASSHSPNSFNQPQH
TRBV6-1,ASSITGAQPQH
TRBV2,ASQGRGYGYT
TRBV7-9,ASSPVRELF
TRBV6-5,ASTGHSNQPQH
TRBV2,ASRPGGGSRTDTQY
TRBV7-2,ASSSKARDGQETQY
TRBV6-5,ASTPREGREYEQY
TRBV5-1,ASSLLSLTQQF
TRBV27,ASSFGSYNEQF
TRBV7-2,ASSSGPPKKFYEQY
TRBV7-9,ASSFPGRDEQF
TRBV29-1,SAEGISGSYEQY
TRBV10-3,AVWDSAGNTIY
TRBV7-6,ASSLSGSGELF
TRBV4-1,ASSQRLGPQETQY